Listed below are T cell receptor beta chains from one sample, sequenced in a study of identical twins. Via MiXCR, TCRdb re-called the 5' RACE reads, giving one row per CDR3 protein. The sample comprises just under 550,000 distinct CDR3 sequences, approximately 16% of which are singletons, and less than 0.5% rests with the top ten. This sample was shared with a second study, whose subject was yellow fever vaccine responses in identical twins.

Material for sequencing was CD4+ T cells sorted from blood. The receptors come from a woman aged 18-29 years in good health. CDR3s include the opening cysteine and the closing phenylalanine or tryptophan.

v_call cdr3_aa
TRBV5-5 CASSLRSQETQYF
TRBV7-3 CASSIVAGAYNEQFF
TRBV11-2 CASSALRAGELFF
TRBV20-1 CSARDQPGGPYNEQFF
TRBV7-2 CASSLGDRANQPQHF
TRBV20-1 CSARATSGGNEQFF
TRBV19 CASRPPLGETQYF
TRBV15 CATSSFGVAGQWETQYF
TRBV9 CASSGGLAGGTGELFF
TRBV12-3/TRBV12-4 CASSLHGTGYNEQYF
TRBV6-2/TRBV6-3 CASSQALTEDTQYF
TRBV11-2 CASSLNLAGLGLSVDTQYF
TRBV15 CATSRDPRGMNTEAFF
TRBV24-1 CATSGGGDEQFF
TRBV7-2 CASSLAAGVNTEAFF
TRBV12-3/TRBV12-4 CASSPSGTEAYGYTF
TRBV29-1 CSGHRANEQFF
TRBV5-1 CASKGQGPYEQYF
TRBV3-1 CASSRRGVPRVGTDTQYF
TRBV10-1 CASSESPGTGFLRQYF
TRBV7-2 CASSRRMSRSLSFF
TRBV28 CASSYYSEANYEQYF
TRBV20-1 CSALNWNSYEQYF
TRBV12-3/TRBV12-4 CASSAGGGQYF
TRBV12-3/TRBV12-4 CASTLSGPYNEQFF
TRBV20-1 CSAIDDSNQPQHF
TRBV5-1 CASRSDRTGELFF
TRBV11-2 CASSLAVNNSPLHF
TRBV11-2 CASSRDREIYEQYF
TRBV6-5 CASRGVYGYTF
TRBV11-2 CASSELVGHTQYF
TRBV7-9 CASRAGDTQYF
TRBV12-3/TRBV12-4 CASSSPGGEAFF
TRBV18 CASSPEAGGRPDTQYF
TRBV3-1 CASSQVVGARGTEAFF
TRBV20-1 CSASLFTGGQPQHF
TRBV4-2 CASSQETGKTGELFF
TRBV5-6 CASSSTERLSGANVLTF